The present TCR beta chain was sequenced within a study of beta chain features in type 1 diabetes. Overall study findings and caveats: A PCR bias possibly favoring shorter templates would apply equally to patients and controls. Insertions were fewer and deletions more numerous at VDJ junctions in type 1 diabetes patients.

TCRB transcripts that were expressed got sequenced, as all of the isolated RNA had been reverse transcribed. Repertoires were generated with immunoSEQ multiplex PCR, while TCRdb's copy carries only in-frame clones and drops some. The data contain roughly 370,000 clones, more than 11% of them singletons. To note about this clone: As yet, its antigen is unknown.

CD4+ naive, central memory, regulatory and stem cell-like memory cells were sorted via CD45RO/CCR7/CD25/CD127/CD95/CD27. Sorted populations all exceeded 95% purity. This CDR3 spans 15 amino acids. Trimming took off 2 bases at V and 2 bases at J, with 12 bases between the two ends. Germline V gives CDR1 MGHRA, CDR2 YSYEKL. The TCR was taken from a man aged 25 to 40 in good health. This chain joins TRBV4-1 and TRBJ2-5, with D perhaps matching TRBD1 (5 bases). Sequencing was done on a sample of naive CD4+ T cells from blood. CDR3 in amino acids: CASSQQGFGQETQYF. The CDR3 DNA sequence: TGCGCCAGCAGCCAACAGGGATTTGGGCAAGAGACCCAGTACTTC.